This T cell receptor (beta chain) was profiled in a study of beta chain features in type 1 diabetes. The CDR3 is made up of 15 amino acids. Germline trimming cut 0 bases from V and 6 bases from J; bases unmatched to any gene: 6. Germline values: CDR1 SGHVS, CDR2 FQNEAQ. Many counts were recorded for this clone. Isolated RNA was reverse transcribed in full, so expressed TCRB transcripts were sequenced. Measured with immunoSEQ multiplex PCR; TCRdb has only the in-frame clones, and not every one. This sample has about 140,000 clones, with roughly 10% found just once. This clonotype originated in a woman aged 40-49 years in good health. The V call is TRBV7-8, the J call TRBJ1-1, with 8 bases lining up with TRBD1. The sequencing input was central memory CD4+ T cells from blood. In DNA, the CDR3 is TGTGCCAGCAGCTTAGCGAGGACAGGGACCGCTGAAGCTTTCTTT. Its translation is CASSLARTGTAEAFF.